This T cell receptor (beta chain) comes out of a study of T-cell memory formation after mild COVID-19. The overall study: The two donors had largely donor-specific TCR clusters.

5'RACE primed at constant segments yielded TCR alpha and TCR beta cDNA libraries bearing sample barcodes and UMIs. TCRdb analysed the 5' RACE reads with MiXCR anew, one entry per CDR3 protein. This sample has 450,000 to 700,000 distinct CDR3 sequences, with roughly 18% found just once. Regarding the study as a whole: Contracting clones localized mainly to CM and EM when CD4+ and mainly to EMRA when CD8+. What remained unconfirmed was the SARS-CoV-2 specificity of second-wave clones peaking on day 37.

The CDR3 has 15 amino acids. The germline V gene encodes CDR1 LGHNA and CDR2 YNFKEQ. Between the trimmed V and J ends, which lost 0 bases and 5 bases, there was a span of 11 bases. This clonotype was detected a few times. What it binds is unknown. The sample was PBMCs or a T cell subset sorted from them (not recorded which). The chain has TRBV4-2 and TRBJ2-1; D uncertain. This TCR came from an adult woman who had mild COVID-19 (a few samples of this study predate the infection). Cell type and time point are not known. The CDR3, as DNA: TGTGCCAGCAGCCAAGATCTGCCGGCTAACAATGAGCAGTTCTTC. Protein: CASSQDLPANNEQFF.